This section outlines one TCR beta chain sequence together with its context. Its specific antigen is unknown. No quality values exist for individual bases; no much larger clone is one base distant. This sample stems from a study of T cells in localized non-small cell lung cancer (dated by TCRdb to the early 2020s). Some background on the complete study: Comparing tumors with uninvolved tumor-adjacent lungs, the study looked at the T cell repertoires of hundreds of patients with early-stage NSCLC. The cohort consisted of around 250 treatment-naive NSCLC patients whose localized lung tumors had been resected. The mean age of the NSCLC patients was about 64 years, with 130 or so men and approximately 100 women. Results the study describes overall, beyond this receptor: Uninvolved tumor-adjacent lung showed the highest T cell clonality, higher than tumor, which suggests more focused antigenic responses in the uninvolved tumor-adjacent lung. Longer overall survival was associated with higher T cell density in blood, whereas shorter survival was associated with higher clonality in adjacent lung. Because multi-region sequencing of the tumors was not done, intratumor heterogeneity could not be ruled out. A median of roughly 60 of the top 100 tumor clones were detected in paired uninvolved adjacent lung, and 28 of these tumor clones were also found among the top 100 clones of the paired uninvolved adjacent lung. Because of the exploratory design, TCR variables were selected using unadjusted p-values without false-discovery rate correction.

The CDR3 holds 15 amino acids from the cysteine to the phenylalanine. The sequence is cut down to CDR3 DNA, 45 bases in frame from base 1. V loses 6 bases, J loses 0 bases, and the germline ends lie 14 bases apart. CDR1 MNHEY and CDR2 SMNVEV were looked up in the germline V gene (reference sequence). The immunoSEQ Assay was used to sequence TCR beta CDR3 regions from DNA. Per the original workflow: T cell density was computed as TCR beta template counts normalized to usable DNA estimated by amplifying housekeeping genes. Richness was estimated with the preseqR package, extrapolating to 400,000 templates for PBMC samples and 120,000 templates for tissue samples. Clonality was defined by subtracting Pielou's evenness from one. Tissue-enriched TCRs were identified through differential abundance testing performed on productive amino-acid clonotypes, with a minimum total count of 5 and an alpha of 0.1. The Jaccard Index and the Morisita Overlap Index were used to measure repertoire overlap between compartments. GLIPH grouped TCR beta CDR3s together with public tetramer-defined viral CDR3s, and a viral motif had to include at least three viral sequences and show V-gene enrichment. TCRdb mirrors the immuneACCESS table, restricted to in-frame sequences. Some clones are absent from its copies; in checked studies, under half trace to an unresolved V gene, and the reason for the others is unknown. V, J and clone size are taken as reported in that table, and D and trimming were inferred from the DNA itself. The sample records around 140,000 clones, around 89% of which are singletons. Of the sample, roughly 1.8% falls within the top ten clones.

At diagnosis, tumor, uninvolved tumor-adjacent lung and peripheral blood were collected and then preserved as a mix of FFPE and fresh-frozen material. For TCR repertoire profiling, the blood samples were analyzed as peripheral blood mononuclear cells. The chain employs TRBV27 and TRBJ1-2, with the D gene call left open. This clonotype was obtained from an older female donor with stage I lung adenocarcinoma. This specimen was peripheral blood, taken before any cancer treatment. The CDR3 amino acid sequence is: CASSAKTAANYGYTF. The DNA sequence is TGTGCCAGCAGCGCCAAAACCGCAGCTAACTATGGCTACACCTTC.